One sample yielded the 26 T cell receptor beta chains listed below, sequenced in a study of blood T cells in healthy people across ages. A second roughly 6 to 11 cycle PCR used barcoded and J-beta primers. MiXCR, run by TCRdb on the 5' RACE reads, gives a single entry per CDR3 protein. The data show over 950,000 distinct CDR3 sequences, about 51% seen once. Material: blood. The receptors shown here come from a woman aged 60-75 years in good health.

J is TRBJ2-1 and V is TRBV7-8, with 9 bases lining up with TRBD2. CDR1 and CDR2 (germline): SGHVS, FQNEAQ. The CDR3 consists of 16 residues. J gave up 9 bases and V 7 bases, and 16 bases lay outside the gene matches. This CDR3 is CASIEIAGVAFGEQFF. In DNA, the CDR3 is TGTGCCAGCATCGAAATAGCGGGAGTGGCGTTCGGTGAGCAGTTCTTC.

This clonotype appeared a few times. The V and J genes are TRBV20-1 and TRBJ2-4; D ambiguous. Germline V gene data show CDR1 as DFQATT and CDR2 as SNEGSKA (reference sequence). Trimming took 3 bases from V and 0 from J, leaving 12 bases between them. This CDR3 comprises 15 residues. The CDR3 reads CSARGSLIAKNIQYF. CDR3 DNA sequence: TGCAGTGCTAGGGGAAGCCTCATAGCCAAAAACATTCAGTACTTC.

This clonotype was seen a single time. Its ends do not fully match the called genes, so a read error is possible. V is TRBV7-2 and J is TRBJ2-1; the D gene could be TRBD1 or TRBD2 (5 bases each). There are 16 residues in the CDR3. Germline lookup yields CDR1 SGHTA and CDR2 FQGNSA. As DNA, the CDR3 is TGTGCCAGCAACTTAGGTGGGGACCCCTCCTACAATGAGCAGTTCTTC. Residues: CASNLGGDPSYNEQFF.

This clonotype has only a few counts. This sequence joins TRBV28 and TRBJ2-4; D might be TRBD1 (6 bases). Trimming took off 8 bases at V and 3 bases at J, with 11 bases between the two ends. Germline lookup yields CDR1 MDHEN and CDR2 SYDVKM. This CDR3 is 13 amino acids long. The CDR3: CASRQGGKNIQYF. DNA for the CDR3: TGTGCCAGCCGCCAAGGGGGCAAAAACATTCAGTACTTC.

The chain recombines TRBV9 with TRBJ2-3; D possibly corresponds to TRBD2 (5 bases). With 0 bases removed from V and 2 bases from J, the gap between germline ends came to 13 bases. Looked up from germline, CDR1 is SGDLS and CDR2 is YYNGEE. This CDR3 has 16 residues. The CDR3 coding sequence is TGTGCCAGCAGCGTAGAAGCTAGCCTCCCCACAGATACGCAGTATTTT. It codes for CASSVEASLPTDTQYF.

This clonotype was detected a few times. The chain recombines TRBV7-9 with TRBJ1-2, with 8 bases identical to TRBD1. The germline gives CDR1 SEHNR, CDR2 FQNEAQ (reference sequence). J gave up 2 bases and V 3 bases, and 2 bases lay outside the gene matches. CDR3 size: 14 residues. In DNA form, the CDR3 reads TGTGCCAGCAGCTTCGGACAGGGAAACTATGGCTACACCTTC. Translating it yields CASSFGQGNYGYTF.

The chain's CDR3 is CSVDETGDYGYTF. The CDR3 nucleotides are TGCAGCGTTGATGAGACGGGTGATTATGGCTACACCTTC. J is TRBJ1-2 and V is TRBV29-1; D uncertain. The CDR3 runs to 13 residues. The germline V gene has CDR1 SQVTM and CDR2 ANQGSEA. The V end lost 3 bases, the J end lost 5 bases, and 13 bases lay between the germline ends.

The table lists this clonotype with a count of one. The chain is built from TRBV5-1 and TRBJ2-5, with 8 bases lining up with TRBD1. The CDR3 has 16 residues. Trimming at V came to 3 bases and at J to 4 bases, leaving 11 bases not matched to a gene. Germline CDR1 SGHRS, CDR2 YFSETQ. This CDR3 is CASSSNPQGDGETQYF. The DNA of the CDR3 is TGCGCCAGCAGCTCGAATCCACAGGGGGATGGAGAGACCCAGTACTTC.

The chain has TRBV4-1 and TRBJ2-7; D is undetermined. The J call is in doubt because the DNA end fits TRBJ2-5 better. Germline V gene data show CDR1 as MGHRA and CDR2 as YSYEKL. This CDR3 is built from 15 residues. CDR3 coding DNA: TGCGCCAGCAGCCAAGAGAACCGCCCGGTGGAGACCCAGTACTTC. Translation gives CASSQENRPVETQYF.

J is TRBJ2-4 and V is TRBV20-1; D is possibly TRBD2 (7 bases). With 6 bases removed from V and 3 bases from J, the gap between germline ends came to 12 bases. Germline assignment: CDR1 DFQATT and CDR2 SNEGSKA (reference sequence). The CDR3 spans 13 residues. The CDR3 DNA is TGCAGTGCCCGGGGGGCGGTCAAAAACATTCAGTACTTC. Protein: CSARGAVKNIQYF.

This sequence joins TRBV7-2 and TRBJ1-6, with TRBD1 as a possible D gene (5 bases). Germline values: CDR1 SGHTA, CDR2 FQGNSA. Between the trimmed V and J ends, which lost 5 bases and 8 bases, there was a span of 16 bases. CDR3 length: 15 amino acids. The CDR3, as DNA: TGTGCCAGCAGCGGCGGGGCAGGGAGGGATTCACCCCTCCACTTT. Translating it yields CASSGGAGRDSPLHF.

This chain joins TRBV4-2 and TRBJ2-7; perhaps TRBD2 as D (6 bases). Trimming removed 3 bases at V and 4 bases at J, with 16 bases between. The CDR3 totals 15 residues. Germline lookup yields CDR1 LGHNA and CDR2 YNFKEQ. CDR3: CASSQFPLGGYEQYF. The CDR3 nucleotides read TGTGCCAGCAGCCAGTTTCCCTTAGGAGGGTACGAGCAGTACTTC.

The gene calls are TRBV27 and TRBJ1-6, with a tentative D call TRBD1 (5 bases). Germline V lookup: CDR1 MNHEY, CDR2 SMNVEV (reference sequence). V was cut by 4 bases and J by 13 bases, with 20 bases left in between. This CDR3 spans 15 amino acids. CDR3 in amino acids: CASSSRGSDIYPLHF. Here the CDR3 DNA reads TGTGCCAGCAGTTCCCGGGGCAGCGACATATATCCCCTCCACTTT.

This chain's CDR3 is CASSQTGASYNEQFF. The CDR3 DNA follows: TGCGCCAGCAGCCAAACGGGAGCGTCCTACAATGAGCAGTTCTTC. The rearrangement uses TRBV4-1 and TRBJ2-1; tentative D call: TRBD2 (6 bases). The V gene lost 2 bases and the J gene lost 1 base, with 9 bases spanning the gap. CDR3 size: 15 residues. The germline V gene has CDR1 MGHRA and CDR2 YSYEKL.

This chain joins TRBV20-1 and TRBJ1-4; 7 bases agree with TRBD1. In germline, CDR1 is DFQATT, CDR2 SNEGSKA (reference sequence). Unmatched junction bases numbered 3, after V lost 6 bases and J lost 2 bases. The CDR3 is 13 residues long. The CDR3 loop reads CSADRATNEKLFF. In DNA form, the CDR3 reads TGCAGTGCCGACAGGGCCACTAATGAAAAACTGTTTTTT.

The chain links TRBV3-1 to TRBJ1-6; D not certain. This CDR3 region has 14 residues. Per germline, CDR1 LGHDT and CDR2 YNNKEL (reference sequence). V lost 3 bases and J 8 bases, leaving 11 bases between the germline ends. The CDR3 bases are TGTGCCAGCAGCCAGCAGGCCTCCGATTCACCCCTCCACTTT. This translates into CASSQQASDSPLHF.

The genes are TRBV4-2 and TRBJ1-2, with no clear D. The CDR3 length is 11 residues. Per the germline V gene, CDR1 is LGHNA and CDR2 is YNFKEQ. V lost 0 bases to trimming and J lost 13 bases, with 9 bases between them. The CDR3 loop reads CASSQDGKGTF. The CDR3 DNA is TGTGCCAGCAGCCAAGATGGCAAAGGCACCTTC.

This chain joins TRBV13 and TRBJ2-1; D is undetermined. CDR1 PRHDT and CDR2 FYEKMQ come from the germline V gene (reference sequence). V dropped 5 bases and J dropped 15 bases, with 8 bases sitting between them. The CDR3 contains 9 residues. CDR3 bases: TGTGCCAGCAGCCGATTAGGGTTCTTC. As protein: CASSRLGFF.

This rearrangement joins TRBV10-3 to TRBJ2-1; D may be TRBD2 (6 bases). The germline gives CDR1 ENHRY, CDR2 SYGVKD. The CDR3 is made up of 15 amino acids. V lost 3 bases and J 6 bases, leaving 15 bases between the germline ends. The CDR3 protein is CAISEIGQGGNEQFF. The CDR3 DNA sequence: TGTGCCATCAGTGAAATTGGTCAGGGAGGCAATGAGCAGTTCTTC.

The chain has TRBV6-5 and TRBJ2-6, with D perhaps matching TRBD1 (6 bases). This CDR3 contains 16 residues. V was trimmed by 7 bases and J by 0 bases, leaving 13 bases between them. The germline CDR1 and CDR2 sequences are MNHEY and SVGAGI. The CDR3 coding sequence is TGTGCCAGCACCGGGACACCTTACTCTGGGGCCAACGTCCTGACTTTC. Translation: CASTGTPYSGANVLTF.

The chain links TRBV20-1 to TRBJ2-1, with D uncertain. V dropped 3 bases and J dropped 2 bases, with 11 bases sitting between them. This CDR3 is 14 amino acids long. Germline V CDR1 and CDR2: DFQATT, SNEGSKA (reference sequence). The CDR3 DNA reads TGCAGTGCTAGGCAGCTAGGAACCTACAATGAGCAGTTCTTC. Its protein is CSARQLGTYNEQFF.

In this sample, this clonotype turned up a few times. This chain uses TRBV29-1 with TRBJ2-7; the D call may be TRBD1 or TRBD2 (6 bases each). The closer fit of TRBJ2-5 to the DNA end suggests the J call may be wrong. The CDR3 is made up of 15 amino acids. Germline V CDR1 and CDR2: SQVTM, ANQGSEA. In DNA, the CDR3 is TGCAGCGTTGAAGAGGGGGGCCAGACCCGGGGGACCCAGTACTTC. Amino acid sequence: CSVEEGGQTRGTQYF.

This clonotype was seen once. V is TRBV28 and J is TRBJ2-1; 9 nucleotides line up with TRBD1. Germline CDR1 and CDR2: MDHEN and SYDVKM. With V trimmed by 7 bases and J by 4 bases, 5 bases remained unmatched. The CDR3 runs 14 residues. CDR3 loop: CASIGTGWYNEQFF. The CDR3 DNA is TGTGCCAGCATAGGGACAGGGTGGTACAATGAGCAGTTCTTC.

The chain links TRBV18 to TRBJ1-1; tentative D call: TRBD1 (6 bases). The CDR3 length is 12 residues. Germline CDR1 reads KGHSH; CDR2 reads LQKENI. V was cut by 3 bases and J by 11 bases, with 13 bases left in between. In DNA form, the CDR3 reads TGTGCCAGCTCACCCGTTTCAGGGGACGCTTTCTTT. Amino acids: CASSPVSGDAFF.

The chain carries TRBV6-5 and TRBJ2-7, with D uncertain. V was cut by 7 bases and J by 1 base, with 8 bases left in between. The CDR3 loop spans 12 amino acids. Germline CDR1 MNHEY, CDR2 SVGAGI. The chain's CDR3 is CASTGRSYEQYF. The CDR3 DNA is TGTGCCAGCACGGGCAGGTCCTACGAGCAGTACTTC.

This clonotype was seen only a few times. This sequence joins TRBV5-1 and TRBJ2-5; tentative D call: TRBD2 (5 bases). This CDR3 is built from 15 residues. CDR1 SGHRS and CDR2 YFSETQ come from the germline V gene. V lost 5 bases, J lost 2 bases, and 16 bases lay in between. CDR3 in DNA: TGCGCCAGCAGGTCCGGACTGGATAGTCAAGAGACCCAGTACTTC. Its translation: CASRSGLDSQETQYF.